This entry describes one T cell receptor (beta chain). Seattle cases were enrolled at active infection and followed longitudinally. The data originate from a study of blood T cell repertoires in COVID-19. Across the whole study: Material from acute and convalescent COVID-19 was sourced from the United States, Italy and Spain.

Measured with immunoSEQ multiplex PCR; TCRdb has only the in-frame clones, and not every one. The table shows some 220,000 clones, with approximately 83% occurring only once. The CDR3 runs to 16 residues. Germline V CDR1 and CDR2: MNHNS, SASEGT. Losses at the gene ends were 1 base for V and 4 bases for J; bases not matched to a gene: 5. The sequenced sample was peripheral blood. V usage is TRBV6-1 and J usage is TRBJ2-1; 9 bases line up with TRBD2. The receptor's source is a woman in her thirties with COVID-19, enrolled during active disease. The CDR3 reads CASSEETSGRYNEQFF. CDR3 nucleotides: TGTGCCAGCAGTGAAGAGACTAGCGGCCGGTACAATGAGCAGTTCTTC.